The 27 T cell receptor beta chains below come from one sample, sequenced in a study of blood T cell repertoires in COVID-19 (dated by TCRdb to the early 2020s). Library preparation was by the immunoSEQ multiplex PCR assay. What TCRdb holds here is the immuneACCESS table cut down to in-frame rearrangements. Part of the clones is not present; checked against another copy, under half of the missing clones reflect an unresolved V gene, and the others are unexplained. The sample profile shows tens of thousands of clones; about 74% of them were found once. Together, the top ten hold 2.5% to 3% of the sample. The sequenced sample consisted of peripheral blood. The origin of the receptors is a human donor with acute or convalescent COVID-19. The donor label of this sample is uncertain.

The chain carries TRBV18 and TRBJ2-7, with 7 positions matching TRBD1. The CDR3 covers 13 residues. V shed 3 bases, J shed 3 bases, and the junction held 2 bases outside the gene matches. CDR1 is KGHSH, CDR2 LQKENI, per germline. This CDR3 is CASSPAGGYEQYV. CDR3 DNA: TGTGCCAGCTCACCGGCAGGGGGCTACGAGCAGTACGTC.

This sequence joins TRBV5-1 and TRBJ2-1, with D possibly being TRBD2 (5 bases). The CDR3 runs to 15 residues. The V end was cut by 2 bases, the J end by 3 bases, with 12 bases between. Germline V CDR1 and CDR2: SGHRS, YFSETQ. This CDR3 reads CASSLGQDYYNEQFF. For the CDR3, the DNA is TGCGCCAGCAGCTTAGGCCAAGACTACTACAATGAGCAGTTCTTC.

A few counts support this clone. The chain combines TRBV4-3 with TRBJ1-3; D is undetermined. Germline V gene data show CDR1 as LGHNA and CDR2 as YSLEER. The CDR3 has 16 amino acids. The V end was cut by 1 base, the J end by 8 bases, with 18 bases between. CDR3 in amino acids: CASSQVGESPRDTIYF. The CDR3 nucleotides are TGCGCCAGCAGCCAAGTCGGCGAGAGCCCGCGGGACACCATATATTTT.

The chain has TRBV7-2 and TRBJ2-1; possibly TRBD2 for D (6 bases). This CDR3 region has 15 residues. Germline CDR1 is SGHTA and CDR2 is FQGNSA. Trimming removed 5 bases from V and 10 bases from J, with 21 bases in between. The chain's CDR3 is CASSPSYPGGEEQFF. DNA for the CDR3: TGTGCCAGCAGCCCCTCTTACCCCGGGGGAGAAGAGCAGTTCTTC. Based on the CDR3 plus reference TRBV7-2 and TRBJ2-1, the full variable domain is GAGVSQSPSNKVTEKGKDVELRCDPISGHTALYWYRQSLGQGLEFLIYFQGNSAPDKSGLPSDRFSAERTGGSVSTLTIQRTQQEDSAVYLCASSPSYPGGEEQFFGPGTRLTVL.

This chain uses TRBV12-3 or TRBV12-4 with TRBJ2-1; D unclear. The CDR3 runs to 12 residues. The germline V and J ends were trimmed by 7 bases and 12 bases, with 16 bases remaining between them. For the CDR3, the DNA is TGTGCCAGCATAAATGAGGCTATGGTGCAGTTCTTC. Protein sequence: CASINEAMVQFF.

The chain joins TRBV11-1 to TRBJ1-1, with D unclear. The V gene's germline CDR1 is SGHAT and CDR2 FQDESV (reference sequence). V gave up 2 bases and J gave up 1 base, with 5 bases separating them. The CDR3 runs to 13 residues. CDR3 nucleotides: TGTGCCAGCAGCTTATCTTCGAACACTGAAGCTTTCTTT. Its translation is CASSLSSNTEAFF. The entire variable domain, with the rest obtained from reference TRBV11-1 and TRBJ1-1, is as follows: EAEVAQSPRYKITEKSQAVAFWCDPISGHATLYWYRQILGQGPELLVQFQDESVVDDSQLPKDRFSAERLKGVDSTLKIQPAELGDSAMYLCASSLSSNTEAFFGQGTRLTVV.

This clone occurred once. The rearrangement joins TRBV27 to TRBJ1-6, with a possible D match to TRBD1 (6 bases). In germline, CDR1 is MNHEY, CDR2 SMNVEV (reference sequence). This CDR3 spans 21 amino acids. V lost 4 bases, J lost 0 bases, and 25 bases lay in between. The CDR3 DNA reads TGTGCCAGCAGTTCATCCACCTTCCGGACAGTCCCGAGCTCCTATAATTCACCCCTCCACTTT. This gives the protein CASSSSTFRTVPSSYNSPLHF.

The gene calls are TRBV28 and TRBJ2-2; perhaps TRBD2 as D (6 bases). V was shortened by 4 bases and J by 6 bases, with 18 bases between the two germline ends. CDR3 length equals 16 residues. Germline V gene sequence: CDR1 MDHEN, CDR2 SYDVKM. CDR3 nucleotides: TGTGCCAGCAGTTGGGGGGAGGAGAGAGGGCCCGGGGAGCTGTTTTTT. It encodes CASSWGEERGPGELFF.

J is TRBJ1-4 and V is TRBV7-8; D is uncertain. The CDR3 loop spans 15 amino acids. Looked up from germline, CDR1 is SGHVS and CDR2 is FQNEAQ. With 1 base removed from V and 4 bases from J, the gap between germline ends came to 10 bases. The DNA for the CDR3 is TGTGCCAGCAGCTTAGGGCCGGGATTTAATGAAAAACTGTTTTTT. Amino acids: CASSLGPGFNEKLFF. The full variable domain, in which reference TRBV7-8 and TRBJ1-4 provide the parts outside the CDR3, is GAGVSQSPRYKVAKRGQDVALRCDPISGHVSLFWYQQALGQGPEFLTYFQNEAQLDKSGLPSDRFFAERPEGSVSTLKIQRTQQEDSAVYLCASSLGPGFNEKLFFGSGTQLSVL.

The V and J genes are TRBV6-2 or TRBV6-3 and TRBJ1-5; no definite D call. V lost 6 bases to trimming and J lost 7 bases, with 22 bases between them. The CDR3 runs 16 residues. Per germline, CDR1 MNHEY and CDR2 SVGEGT. The CDR3 region is CASSTHEPPHWQPQHF. In DNA form, the CDR3 reads TGTGCCAGCAGCACGCACGAGCCTCCTCATTGGCAGCCCCAGCATTTT.

This clone appeared many times. The rearrangement joins TRBV4-2 to TRBJ1-5, with 7 bases matching TRBD1. This CDR3 region has 16 residues. Germline CDR1 LGHNA, CDR2 YNFKEQ. Trimming took 4 bases from V and 1 from J; bases not matched to a gene: 7. CDR3 bases: TGTGCCAGCAGCCCTCAGACAGGGTTGAGCAATCAGCCCCAGCATTTT. Translating it yields CASSPQTGLSNQPQHF.

The chain uses TRBV19 and TRBJ2-7, with TRBD2 identical over 7 bases. There are 12 residues in the CDR3. Germline CDR1 LNHDA, CDR2 SQIVND (reference sequence). V lost 6 bases and J lost 4; bases outside the gene matches: 3. CDR3 nucleotide sequence: TGTGCCAGTAGCGGGAGGTGGTACGAGCAGTACTTC. This translates into CASSGRWYEQYF.

This chain links TRBV7-6 with TRBJ1-2, with TRBD1 identical over 8 bases. The CDR3 contains 13 residues. V gave up 4 bases and J gave up 5 bases; unmatched junction bases: 3. The germline CDR1 and CDR2 sequences are SGHVS and FNYEAQ. This CDR3 reads CASSSRQGYGYTF. The CDR3, as DNA: TGTGCCAGCAGCTCCCGACAGGGGTATGGCTACACCTTC.

This chain uses TRBV7-6 with TRBJ2-3, with D possibly being TRBD1 (5 bases). Looked up from germline, CDR1 is SGHVS and CDR2 is FNYEAQ. V shed 0 bases and J shed 4 bases, with 14 bases lying between them. This CDR3 region has 16 residues. CDR3 region: CASSLAGAAYPDTQYF. CDR3 DNA: TGTGCCAGCAGCTTAGCAGGGGCAGCTTACCCAGATACGCAGTATTTT.

The chain combines TRBV14 with TRBJ2-2, with D possibly TRBD2 on 6 matching bases. Deletions cut 2 bases from V and 0 bases from J, with 10 bases between. The V gene's germline CDR1 is SGHDN and CDR2 FVKESK. There are 16 residues in the CDR3. The DNA for the CDR3 is TGTGCCAGCAGCCAAAGAGGCGGGGCGAACACCGGGGAGCTGTTTTTT. Protein: CASSQRGGANTGELFF.

The chain combines TRBV7-6 with TRBJ2-1; 9 bases align to TRBD1. The CDR3 sequence is 14 residues long. V gave up 4 bases and J gave up 10 bases; unmatched junction bases: 8. Germline loops: CDR1 SGHVS, CDR2 FNYEAQ. This CDR3 is CASSSGTGLGEQFF. The CDR3 region has the DNA TGTGCCAGCAGCTCCGGGACAGGGCTCGGGGAGCAGTTCTTC.

The chain has TRBV6-4 and TRBJ1-3; tentatively, D is TRBD1 (5 bases). Trimming removed 7 bases at V and 1 base at J, with 17 bases between. Germline CDR1 MRHNA, CDR2 SNTAGT. The CDR3 has 16 residues. In DNA form, the CDR3 reads TGTGCCAGCAAAAGGGGCCGCGGACGGTCTGGAAACACCATATATTTT. Translated, it gives CASKRGRGRSGNTIYF.

The genes are TRBV3-1 (or the pseudogene TRBV3-2) and TRBJ1-1; possibly TRBD1 for D (5 bases). With 4 bases removed from V and 3 bases from J, the gap between germline ends came to 9 bases. There are 13 residues in the CDR3. Germline V gives CDR1 LGHDT, CDR2 YNNKEL (reference sequence). CDR3 protein: CASSRGDDTEAFF. In DNA form, the CDR3 reads TGTGCCAGCAGCCGGGGGGATGACACTGAAGCTTTCTTT.

In regard to this clone: Distinct nucleotide sequences in the sample also encode this CDR3. The rearrangement joins TRBV5-1 to TRBJ1-5, with no clear D. Deletions cut 1 base from V and 5 bases from J, with 7 bases between. This CDR3 has 13 amino acids. Germline V gene data show CDR1 as SGHRS and CDR2 as YFSETQ. Here the CDR3 reads CASSLTADQPQHF. CDR3 sequence (DNA): TGCGCCAGCAGCTTGACAGCGGATCAGCCCCAGCATTTT.

DNA for the CDR3: TGCGCCAGCAGCCAACAGGGCGGCTCCTACAATGAGCAGTTCTTC. Amino acid sequence: CASSQQGGSYNEQFF. The J gene is TRBJ2-1, the V gene TRBV5-1, with D perhaps matching TRBD1 (6 bases). The CDR3 consists of 15 residues. Germline CDR1 SGHRS, CDR2 YFSETQ. Trimming removed 4 bases at V and 0 bases at J, with 11 bases between.

This sequence joins TRBV7-9 and TRBJ2-1; D perhaps matches TRBD2 (6 bases). V dropped 5 bases and J dropped 7 bases, with 27 bases sitting between them. The CDR3 runs to 18 residues. Germline CDR1 and CDR2: SEHNR and FQNEAQ (reference sequence). The CDR3 DNA reads TGTGCCAGCAGCCCAGGAGTGGGGGGAGCGGGCGTACCAAATGAGCAGTTCTTC. It encodes CASSPGVGGAGVPNEQFF.

V and J are TRBV10-3 and TRBJ2-7, with D possibly TRBD2 on 6 matching bases. Trimming took 6 bases from V and 3 from J, leaving 15 bases between them. The V gene's germline CDR1 is ENHRY and CDR2 SYGVKD. This CDR3 contains 14 residues. The CDR3 DNA reads as TGTGCCATCAGCGGGACTCGGGTTGGCTACGAGCAGTACTTC. Translated, it gives CAISGTRVGYEQYF.

The V and J genes are TRBV2 and TRBJ1-1; D remains ambiguous. CDR3 length: 13 residues. Germline V CDR1 and CDR2: SNHLY, FYNNEI. Trimming left V 6 bases short and J 0 bases short, with 8 bases between. CDR3 protein: CASRFAVNTEAFF. The CDR3 DNA reads as TGTGCCAGCAGATTTGCAGTGAACACTGAAGCTTTCTTT.

J is TRBJ2-7 and V is TRBV7-6; D not resolved. Trimming cost V 1 base and J 3 bases, with 13 bases left between them. The germline V gene has CDR1 SGHVS and CDR2 FNYEAQ. The CDR3 runs 15 residues. The CDR3 loop is CASSLGSGKNYEQYF. The CDR3 DNA reads TGTGCCAGCAGCTTAGGTTCAGGAAAGAACTACGAGCAGTACTTC.

The genes are TRBV4-2 and TRBJ2-7; 7 bases map to TRBD1. Per germline, CDR1 LGHNA and CDR2 YNFKEQ. The V and J ends lost 1 base and 1 base, in that order; junction bases with no gene match: 4. This CDR3 region has 15 residues. CDR3 DNA: TGTGCCAGCAGCCAAGCCATGGGACAGTCCTACGAGCAGTACTTC. It is translated as CASSQAMGQSYEQYF.

In DNA, the CDR3 is TGTGCCAGTAGTATAGGGAGGACCCAACTTGAAGCTTTCTTT. Its translation is CASSIGRTQLEAFF. This chain connects TRBV19 to TRBJ1-1; D is unresolved. The V gene lost 1 base and the J gene lost 7 bases, with 13 bases spanning the gap. The CDR3 loop spans 14 amino acids. The germline gives CDR1 LNHDA, CDR2 SQIVND (reference sequence).

CDR3 DNA: TGTGCCAGCAGGCCTCGCGGCGGGAGCTACAATGAGCAGTTCTTC. Translation gives CASRPRGGSYNEQFF. V and J are TRBV6-6 and TRBJ2-1; TRBD2 agrees at 7 bases. Germline-derived CDR1 and CDR2 are MNHNY and SVGAGI (reference sequence). Germline trimming cut 6 bases from V and 3 bases from J; bases unmatched to any gene: 8. This CDR3 spans 15 amino acids.